The TCR beta chain described here comes from a study of vaccination and CD4 T cells after COVID-19. Findings and caveats of the study: Within the convalescent patients, spike mono-reactivity was found in 304 of 307 vaccine-specific clones. Post-infection sampling omitted early timepoints and covered relatively few convalescent patients. Convalescent patients had a median roughly 87% of post-vaccine SARS-CoV-2-reactive clones that were detected only after vaccination, not before it.

As concerns this clonotype: Its target is unknown.

This sample's treatment: 10-day PBMC culture with coronavirus spike peptide pools or control peptides (ViraFEST assay). Nucleocapsid antibody negativity before and after vaccination indicated that healthy vaccinees had never had SARS-CoV-2 infection. The Oncomine TCR Beta short-read assay generated sequence data from the DNA of cultured CD4+ T cells. TCRdb called the PCR reads again in MiXCR, with one record for every CDR3 protein. The table has 20,000 to 25,000 distinct CDR3 sequences, 60% seen once. Trimming cost V 0 bases and J 7 bases, with 16 bases left between them. This CDR3 comprises 15 residues. Germline values: CDR1 SGHRS, CDR2 YFSETQ.

This chain links TRBV5-1 with TRBJ1-2, with a tentative D call TRBD1 (6 bases). This receptor was taken from a human donor who received a COVID-19 vaccine. Sequenced here: CD4+ T cells from blood, cultured in vitro, sampled after SARS-CoV-2 vaccination. The chain's CDR3 is CASSLEYRGAVGYTF. CDR3 sequence (DNA): TGCGCCAGCAGCTTGGAGTATCGGGGGGCGGTTGGCTACACCTTC.